This TCR beta chain was sequenced in a study of T cells after yellow fever vaccination. Study background: The authors prepared low-cell-number fractions using SMART-Seq v4 Ultra Low Input. Broader study findings: FACS-sorted repertoires could harbor abundant contaminating bulk-population clonotypes. Clonotype sharing between CD4 and CD8 compartments was small.

This clonotype was counted many times. Its target is unknown. Making TCR cDNA involved 5'RACE template switching, which added UMIs and a universal primer site. TCRdb used MiXCR to reprocess the 5' RACE reads, holding one entry per CDR3 protein. The sample carries a few hundred thousand distinct CDR3 sequences, about 4% recorded once. This CDR3 is built from 14 residues. Trimming took off 4 bases at V and 3 bases at J, with 12 bases between the two ends. CDR1 and CDR2 (germline): LGHNA, YNFKEQ. Sequenced material: PBMCs, taken 5 days after the yellow fever booster vaccination. The clonotype comes from a man in his late teens or twenties who received the YFV17D yellow fever vaccine. The rearrangement joins TRBV4-2 to TRBJ1-2; D is possibly TRBD1 (6 bases). CDR3 residues: CASSRAQGDYGYTF. CDR3 DNA sequence: TGTGCCAGCAGCCGAGCACAGGGTGACTATGGCTACACCTTC.